A selection of T cell receptor beta chains follows, all from one sample in a study of post-analysis software for immune sequencing data. TCRdb itself ran the PCR reads through MiXCR, one entry per CDR3 protein. The table has 700,000 to 900,000 distinct CDR3 sequences, under 60% seen once. The sample comprised blood. Receptor source: a girl aged 5 to 17 with multiple sclerosis. The conserved cysteine and the conserved F or W are not part of the CDR3 here. Not every row has a clone size; where given, it reads once, few, many or a size class.

size: .
V: TRBV9
length: 13
CDR3: ASSPGTEGPYEQY

size: .
V: TRBV21-1
length: 14
CDR3: ASSNPKTGGVYEQY

size: few
V: TRBV27
length: 12
CDR3: ASTEQGRNTEAF

size: .
V: TRBV20-1
length: 11
CDR3: SAGALYQETQY

size: few
V: TRBV6-5
length: 15
CDR3: ASSSTGLAAFTDTQY

size: .
V: TRBV29-1
length: 13
CDR3: SVEARAESGYGYT

size: few
V: TRBV27
length: 13
CDR3: ASSENRDSSYEQY

size: few
V: TRBV27
length: 12
CDR3: ASSRLSGANVLT

size: .
V: TRBV5-1
length: 12
CDR3: ASSGPAPGTEAF

size: few
V: TRBV12-3/TRBV12-4
length: 12
CDR3: ASSPDRRNSPLH

size: .
V: TRBV29-1
length: 11
CDR3: SGGSGSLSGYT

size: few
V: TRBV5-1
length: 13
CDR3: ASSLVTARTDTQY

size: once
V: TRBV7-9
length: 13
CDR3: ASSPYRGSRSPLH

size: .
V: TRBV2
length: 12
CDR3: ASTDDPGYQPQH

size: .
V: TRBV4-2
length: 16
CDR3: ASSQEGGGSGSTDTQY

size: .
V: TRBV7-6
length: 13
CDR3: ASSPMDRGLDIQY

size: .
V: TRBV20-1
length: 12
CDR3: SARRTGSSYEQY

size: .
V: TRBV6-5
length: 12
CDR3: ASSYGGGLNGYT

size: few
V: TRBV6-1
length: 13
CDR3: ASSEPGRGQETQY

size: .
V: TRBV20-1
length: 14
CDR3: STGTSGRERTDTQY

size: .
V: TRBV20-1
length: 13
CDR3: SAPEVSSSYNEQF

size: .
V: TRBV7-3
length: 11
CDR3: ASSRSGSETRY

size: .
V: TRBV4-3
length: 14
CDR3: ASSQEWGQGNQPQH

size: .
V: TRBV12-3/TRBV12-4
length: 11
CDR3: ASSFYRGTEQY

size: .
V: TRBV7-9
length: 14
CDR3: ASSSGTSGSPETQY

size: .
V: TRBV6-5
length: 10
CDR3: ASSSADYEQY

size: .
V: TRBV10-3
length: 10
CDR3: AISENRDTQY

size: .
V: TRBV7-2
length: 9
CDR3: ASSLDHEQY

size: once
V: TRBV27
length: 9
CDR3: ASKPHQPQH

size: few
V: TRBV28
length: 11
CDR3: ASSLPQRVEQY

size: .
V: TRBV5-1
length: 13
CDR3: AGSLDAVSYNEQF

size: .
V: TRBV20-1
length: 13
CDR3: SARSTGKELETQY

size: .
V: TRBV9
length: 15
CDR3: ASSPSPGPAGTDTQY

size: .
V: TRBV7-2
length: 14
CDR3: ASSPDRFAQNTEAF

size: .
V: TRBV29-1
length: 13
CDR3: SVGRDPGRTDTQY

size: few
V: TRBV7-2
length: 12
CDR3: ASSSSTGVETQY

size: .
V: TRBV28
length: 13
CDR3: ATKPILGWQETQY

size: .
V: TRBV29-1
length: 14
CDR3: SVDYSFGGLTDTQY

size: .
V: TRBV20-1
length: 13
CDR3: SARKRELLDLEQF

size: .
V: TRBV6-1
length: 13
CDR3: ASSFAWGQNYGYT

size: .
V: TRBV12-3/TRBV12-4
length: 13
CDR3: TSRGLAGNQETQY

size: once
V: TRBV28
length: 12
CDR3: ASSETGGSYEQY

size: few
V: TRBV3-1
length: 15
CDR3: ASSQVDWLASAYEQY

size: few
V: TRBV12-3/TRBV12-4
length: 14
CDR3: ASSTLGAGANYGYT

size: few
V: TRBV7-6
length: 12
CDR3: ASSLGGGGSGYT

size: .
V: TRBV5-1
length: 11
CDR3: ASSLFLDDTQY

size: .
V: TRBV2
length: 13
CDR3: ASIPEGASSYEQY

size: few
V: TRBV6-1
length: 17
CDR3: ASSRPGTSGSRAKNIQY

size: .
V: TRBV28
length: 12
CDR3: AIMGPSGQETQY

size: few
V: TRBV12-3/TRBV12-4
length: 9
CDR3: ASSINYEQY

size: .
V: TRBV6-6
length: 12
CDR3: ASSPGWGDTEAF

size: once
V: TRBV27
length: 11
CDR3: ASSFGFTYEQY

size: .
V: TRBV2
length: 12
CDR3: ASSDRQDTDTQY

size: few
V: TRBV5-1
length: 11
CDR3: ASSVWTDEKLF

size: .
V: TRBV29-1
length: 9
CDR3: SVVLGTELF

size: .
V: TRBV7-2
length: 12
CDR3: ASSFLTGTYGYT

size: .
V: TRBV9
length: 10
CDR3: ASRGQGDEQY

size: .
V: TRBV28
length: 12
CDR3: ASRGFEGVETQY

size: .
V: TRBV2
length: 13
CDR3: ASSETAGITDTQY

size: .
V: TRBV29-1
length: 12
CDR3: SVELPSANYGYT